This TCR beta chain stems from a study of blood T cell repertoires in COVID-19. Membership in each cohort depended on participant-reported clinical history. Trimming removed 6 bases from V and 2 bases from J; junction bases left unmatched: 9. This CDR3 is 15 amino acids long. Germline CDR1 is SGHNT and CDR2 is YYREEE (reference sequence). The assay was immunoSEQ multiplex PCR, and TCRdb's table has in-frame clones only and misses some. Counted here are roughly 300,000 clones, 80% to 95% occurring once; the ten biggest clones make up about a fifth. V is TRBV5-4 and J is TRBJ1-2, with 8 bases fitting TRBD1. The sequenced sample consisted of PBMCs or T cells enriched from blood (not recorded which). This sequence was found in a woman aged 25 to 39 who had recovered from COVID-19. In DNA form, the CDR3 reads TGTGCCAGCACCCTCAGGGACAGGCCGAACTATGGCTACACCTTC. Translated, it gives CASTLRDRPNYGYTF. Based on the CDR3 plus reference TRBV5-4 and TRBJ1-2, the full variable domain is ETGVTQSPTHLIKTRGQQVTLRCSSQSGHNTVSWYQQALGQGPQFIFQYYREEENGRGNFPPRFSGLQFPNYSSELNVNALELDDSALYLCASTLRDRPNYGYTFGSGTRLTVV.